This is a list of T cell receptor beta chains from one sample in a study of identical twins. TCRdb redid the calling of the 5' RACE reads with MiXCR, one entry per CDR3 protein. The table shows approximately 260,000 distinct CDR3 sequences, with about 14% occurring only once. What was sequenced was memory (CD45RO+) T cells sorted from blood. Every receptor here comes from a woman aged 18-35 years in good health. The CDR3 runs from the conserved cysteine through the conserved F or W. A D gene is named only where the DNA matches it firmly. The size entry is marked missing in some rows and otherwise reads once, few, many or a size class.

v_call	clone_size	j_call	d_call	cdr3_nt	cdr3_aa
TRBV5-1	few	TRBJ1-1	-	TGCGCCAGCAGCTTGAAAAGGGACCAGGCTGAAGCTTTCTTT	CASSLKRDQAEAFF
TRBV29-1	few	TRBJ2-4	TRBD2	TGCAGCGCCTCAAGGACTAGCGGGGATCTTGCCAAAAACATTCAGTACTTC	CSASRTSGDLAKNIQYF
TRBV5-1	-	TRBJ2-1	-	TGCGCCAGCAGCTGGAACAGGGTAGCAGATGAGCAGTTCTTC	CASSWNRVADEQFF
TRBV29-1	many	TRBJ1-2	-	TGCAGCGTCCAAAGCCTGAGGGGCGGCTACACCTTC	CSVQSLRGGYTF
TRBV20-1	few	TRBJ2-5	-	TGCAGTGCTAGTATAGGTACCCAAGAGACCCAGTACTTC	CSASIGTQETQYF
TRBV20-1	-	TRBJ1-2	-	TGCAGTGCTAGAGCCGGGGGACCTGGCTACACCTTC	CSARAGGPGYTF
TRBV12-3/TRBV12-4	many	TRBJ1-1	TRBD1	TGTGCCTTCAGTTCCGGACAGGGGCATCTTGATTTGAACACTGAAGCTTTCTTT	CAFSSGQGHLDLNTEAFF
TRBV12-3/TRBV12-4	-	TRBJ2-3	TRBD1	TGTGCCAGCAGTTTACTACAGGGGATGGGTACGCAGTATTTT	CASSLLQGMGTQYF
TRBV3-1	-	TRBJ2-7	-	TGTGCCAGCAGCCAAGTTAGAGGCAACGAGCAGTACTTC	CASSQVRGNEQYF
TRBV7-3	many	TRBJ2-1	TRBD2	TGTGCCAGCAGCTTATTGAGGACTAGCGGGGGATCCTACAATGAGCAGTTCTTC	CASSLLRTSGGSYNEQFF
TRBV28	few	TRBJ2-5	-	TGTGCCAGCATCGGGGAATTTGGGAAACAGACCCAGTACTTC	CASIGEFGKQTQYF
TRBV24-1	-	TRBJ2-3	TRBD2	TGTGCCACCAGTGATTCGGCAGCGGGAGGCACAGATACGCAGTATTTT	CATSDSAAGGTDTQYF
TRBV4-3	-	TRBJ2-7	TRBD1	TGCGCCAGCAGCCAAGAGGACAGGGCTCACGACGAGCAGTACTTC	CASSQEDRAHDEQYF
TRBV29-1	-	TRBJ1-1	-	TGCAGCGGGACAGCATTGAACACTGAAGCTTTCTTT	CSGTALNTEAFF
TRBV20-1	-	TRBJ2-3	-	TGCAGTGCTTGGGGTCGCGCCGATAGGGCAGATACGCAGTATTTT	CSAWGRADRADTQYF
TRBV15	-	TRBJ2-7	-	TGTGCCACCAGACAGAGCCTGCAGGACGAGCAGTACTTC	CATRQSLQDEQYF
TRBV27	few	TRBJ1-6	-	TGTGCCAGCAGTTTACAAGTAACCTCCAATTCACCCCTCCACTTT	CASSLQVTSNSPLHF
TRBV20-1	-	TRBJ1-1	TRBD1	TGCAGTGCGCCGGACAGGGCACGTTCCTGGGCGAACACTGAAGCTTTCTTT	CSAPDRARSWANTEAFF
TRBV15	-	TRBJ2-2	-	TGTGCCACCAGGCCCTCCGGGACTCCACGGTCGGGGGAGCTGTTTTTT	CATRPSGTPRSGELFF
TRBV7-2	few	TRBJ2-7	-	TGTGCCAGCAGCTTAACGCAATCCTACGAGCAGTACTTC	CASSLTQSYEQYF
TRBV7-2	-	TRBJ1-6	-	TGTGCCAGCAGCCAGGGACGTTCACCCCTCCACTTT	CASSQGRSPLHF
TRBV7-9	-	TRBJ2-1	-	TGTGCCAGCAGCTTAAATGAGAATGAGCAGTTCTTC	CASSLNENEQFF
TRBV5-1	few	TRBJ1-1	-	TGCGCCAGCGCCCGGGCCCAGGGGACATACACTGAAGCTTTCTTT	CASARAQGTYTEAFF
TRBV3-1	-	TRBJ1-2	-	TGTGCCAGCAGCCCGAGGATGAGCTATGGCTACACCTTC	CASSPRMSYGYTF